One and the same sample provided the 20 T cell receptor beta chains below, sequenced in a study of shared clonotypes between healthy human individuals. Libraries were prepared by immunoSEQ multiplex PCR; TCRdb keeps only in-frame clonotypes and omits some of them. Found here are more than 550,000 clones, just over 90% of them singletons; the top ten hold approximately 24%. Terminally differentiated effector memory CD45RA+ cells were left out of the naive CD8 fraction, which was CD45RO-negative and positively selected for CCR7. Sequencing was performed on naive CD8+ T cells sorted from blood. These receptors came from a man aged 25 to 40 in good health.

The chain has TRBV7-6 and TRBJ1-1, with no clear D. V was pared by 0 bases and J by 7 bases, with 6 bases between. This CDR3 has 12 residues. Germline V lookup: CDR1 SGHVS, CDR2 FNYEAQ. In DNA form, the CDR3 reads TGTGCCAGCAGCTTAGCAGGGAGTGAAGCTTTCTTT. It encodes CASSLAGSEAFF.

The chain recombines TRBV6-5 with TRBJ1-2; D is perhaps TRBD1 (5 bases). Trimming pared 2 bases from V and 6 bases from J, leaving 16 bases between. The CDR3 extends over 15 amino acids. CDR1 and CDR2 (germline): MNHEY, SVGAGI. CDR3 residues: CASSYSEHRMNGYTF. CDR3 coding DNA: TGTGCCAGCAGTTACAGCGAGCACAGGATGAATGGCTACACCTTC.

The chain is built from TRBV6-6 and TRBJ1-5; possible D gene TRBD1, 6 bases. This CDR3 spans 16 amino acids. Germline CDR1 MNHNY, CDR2 SVGAGI (reference sequence). V shed 5 bases and J shed 0 bases, with 14 bases lying between them. CDR3 sequence (DNA): TGTGCCAGCAGTGGCGACGGACAGAGTAGCAATCAGCCCCAGCATTTT. It codes for CASSGDGQSSNQPQHF.

The chain uses TRBV10-3 and TRBJ2-3; no definite D call. Germline loops: CDR1 ENHRY, CDR2 SYGVKD. There are 14 residues in the CDR3. The germline V and J ends were trimmed by 10 bases and 4 bases, with 18 bases remaining between them. CDR3 DNA sequence: TGTGCCACCGGATACAAGGCGAGCGCAGATACGCAGTATTTT. It yields the protein CATGYKASADTQYF.

V gene TRBV5-4 combines with J gene TRBJ2-1, with 7 bases matching TRBD1. Germline lookup yields CDR1 SGHNT and CDR2 YYREEE (reference sequence). CDR3 length: 16 amino acids. V shed 1 base and J 2 bases; nucleotides not matched to a gene: 6. The CDR3 loop is CASSLSAGGAYNEQFF. The CDR3 DNA reads as TGTGCCAGCAGCTTGTCCGCAGGGGGAGCCTACAATGAGCAGTTCTTC.

The chain links TRBV11-2 to TRBJ2-7, with no clear D. The V end lost 0 bases, the J end lost 0 bases, and 21 bases lay between the germline ends. Germline V gene data show CDR1 as SGHAT and CDR2 as FQNNGV. The CDR3 has 19 residues. This CDR3 reads CASSLDGSGEYASSYEQYF. CDR3 DNA sequence: TGTGCCAGCAGCTTAGATGGGTCAGGAGAATACGCAAGCTCCTACGAGCAGTACTTC. The variable domain in full, completed from reference TRBV11-2 and TRBJ2-7, reads EAGVAQSPRYKIIEKRQSVAFWCNPISGHATLYWYQQILGQGPKLLIQFQNNGVVDDSQLPKDRFSAERLKGVDSTLKIQPAKLEDSAVYLCASSLDGSGEYASSYEQYFGPGTRLTVT.

This chain uses TRBV10-2 with TRBJ2-5; 9 bases align to TRBD1. V was clipped by 7 bases and J by 4 bases; unmatched bases: 7. There are 14 residues in the CDR3. The germline CDR1 and CDR2 sequences are WSHSY and SAAADI. CDR3 sequence reads: CASKPPGQGETQYF. The CDR3 nucleotides read TGCGCCAGCAAACCGCCGGGACAGGGAGAGACCCAGTACTTC.

The chain couples TRBV15 to TRBJ2-7; 8 nucleotides match TRBD1. CDR3 size: 14 residues. Looked up from germline, CDR1 is LNHNV and CDR2 is YYDKDF (reference sequence). With 5 bases clipped from V and 3 bases from J, the junction kept 6 bases outside the gene matches. The CDR3 region is CATSFETGDYEQYF. The CDR3 DNA sequence: TGTGCCACCAGCTTTGAGACAGGGGACTACGAGCAGTACTTC.

V is TRBV9 and J is TRBJ2-7, with 8 bases lining up with TRBD1. Germline trimming cut 4 bases from V and 0 bases from J; bases unmatched to any gene: 3. Germline V gene sequence: CDR1 SGDLS, CDR2 YYNGEE. CDR3 size: 14 residues. CDR3 sequence (DNA): TGTGCCAGCAGCCTACAGGGGGACTCCTACGAGCAGTACTTC. Encoded protein: CASSLQGDSYEQYF. Drawing the rest from reference TRBV9 and TRBJ2-7, the complete variable domain is DSGVTQTPKHLITATGQRVTLRCSPRSGDLSVYWYQQSLDQGLQFLIQYYNGEERAKGNILERFSAQQFPDLHSELNLSSLELGDSALYFCASSLQGDSYEQYFGPGTRLTVT.

The J gene is TRBJ2-1, the V gene TRBV28; tentative D call: TRBD2 (6 bases). This CDR3 region has 14 residues. V lost 4 bases and J 2 bases, leaving 9 bases between the germline ends. The V gene's germline CDR1 is MDHEN and CDR2 SYDVKM. The CDR3 DNA reads TGTGCCAGCAGTTCGCCGGGGGCCTACAATGAGCAGTTCTTC. It codes for CASSSPGAYNEQFF.

V gene TRBV11-2 combines with J gene TRBJ2-5; a possible D gene is TRBD2 (7 bases). Trimming left V 1 base short and J 4 bases short, with 19 bases between. The CDR3 loop spans 17 amino acids. The germline V gene has CDR1 SGHAT and CDR2 FQNNGV. The CDR3 coding sequence is TGTGCCAGCAGCTTAGGGTTGGGGGCGGGAGTTCGAGAGACCCAGTACTTC. Translating it yields CASSLGLGAGVRETQYF. Full variable domain (remainder filled in from reference TRBV11-2 and TRBJ2-5): EAGVAQSPRYKIIEKRQSVAFWCNPISGHATLYWYQQILGQGPKLLIQFQNNGVVDDSQLPKDRFSAERLKGVDSTLKIQPAKLEDSAVYLCASSLGLGAGVRETQYFGPGTRLLVL.

This chain links TRBV18 with TRBJ2-1; the D call may be TRBD1 or TRBD2 (5 bases each). Germline assignment: CDR1 KGHSH and CDR2 LQKENI. CDR3 length equals 17 residues. V was trimmed by 3 bases and J by 6 bases, leaving 21 bases between them. The CDR3 region has the DNA TGTGCCAGCTCACCTATTCCGGGACGGGACCACTTCAATGAGCAGTTCTTC. Translated: CASSPIPGRDHFNEQFF. Together with reference TRBV18 and TRBJ2-1, the CDR3 gives the full variable domain: NAGVMQNPRHLVRRRGQEARLRCSPMKGHSHVYWYRQLPEEGLKFMVYLQKENIIDESGMPKERFSAEFPKEGPSILRIQQVVRGDSAAYFCASSPIPGRDHFNEQFFGPGTRLTVL.

This clone showed up just a few times. This CDR3 reads CASSVDGSLNEQFF. The CDR3 DNA reads TGTGCCAGCAGTGTGGACGGGAGCCTGAATGAGCAGTTCTTC. The chain combines TRBV6-4 with TRBJ2-1; the D gene is possibly TRBD2 (6 bases). Germline assignment: CDR1 MRHNA and CDR2 SNTAGT. V gave up 4 bases and J gave up 7 bases, with 14 bases separating them. This CDR3 has 14 residues.

V and J are TRBV4-1 and TRBJ1-5, with no clear D. The CDR3 loop spans 15 amino acids. The germline CDR1 and CDR2 sequences are MGHRA and YSYEKL. V lost 5 bases to trimming and J lost 2 bases, with 13 bases between them. The CDR3 DNA follows: TGCGCCAGCAGCTACCGCCGGGAAGGCAATCAGCCCCAGCATTTT. Protein sequence: CASSYRREGNQPQHF.

This clone is a singleton in its sample. The genes are TRBV18 and TRBJ2-3; D not resolved. V dropped 3 bases and J dropped 2 bases, with 18 bases sitting between them. The germline V gene has CDR1 KGHSH and CDR2 LQKENI. CDR3 length: 17 residues. The CDR3 DNA follows: TGTGCCAGCTCACCTCCCCGGGCAACTTTCCTCACAGATACGCAGTATTTT. This translates into CASSPPRATFLTDTQYF.

This clone was picked up many times. The same CDR3 can be traced to other DNA sequences in this sample. The chain combines TRBV6-1 with TRBJ2-2; weak D call: TRBD2 (5 bases). Germline loops: CDR1 MNHNS, CDR2 SASEGT. The V end lost 2 bases, the J end lost 2 bases, and 9 bases lay between the germline ends. The CDR3 runs to 15 residues. In DNA, the CDR3 is TGTGCCAGCAGTGAATGGGGAGATAACACCGGGGAGCTGTTTTTT. It yields the protein CASSEWGDNTGELFF.

This sequence joins TRBV7-6 and TRBJ2-5; perhaps TRBD1 as D (6 bases). The length of the CDR3 is 15 residues. Germline V lookup: CDR1 SGHVS, CDR2 FNYEAQ. With 4 bases removed from V and 4 bases from J, the gap between germline ends came to 16 bases. The CDR3 spells CASSSTQGSGETQYF. For the CDR3, the DNA is TGTGCCAGCAGCTCTACACAGGGTTCGGGAGAGACCCAGTACTTC. Filled out from reference TRBV7-6 and TRBJ2-5, the complete variable domain reads GAGVSQSPRYKVTKRGQDVALRCDPISGHVSLYWYRQALGQGPEFLTYFNYEAQQDKSGLPNDRFSAERPEGSISTLTIQRTEQRDSAMYRCASSSTQGSGETQYFGPGTRLLVL.

The chain recombines TRBV2 with TRBJ2-7, with 8 bases identical to TRBD2. J was trimmed by 7 bases and V by 10 bases; bases with no gene match: 18. This CDR3 has 15 residues. From germline, CDR1 is SNHLY and CDR2 FYNNEI. CDR3 nucleotides: TGTGCCACCCGGGACTGGAGCGGGAGCCGGGGGGAGCAGTACTTC. This gives the protein CATRDWSGSRGEQYF. Drawing the rest from reference TRBV2 and TRBJ2-7, the complete variable domain is EPEVTQTPSHQVTQMGQEVILRCVPISNHLYFYWYRQILGQKVEFLVSFYNNEISEKSEIFDDQFSVERPDGSNFTLKIRSTKLEDSAMYFCATRDWSGSRGEQYFGPGTRLTVT.

The chain combines TRBV7-7 with TRBJ2-2; TRBD1 is a possible D gene (5 bases). Trimming shortened V by 1 base and J by 3 bases, and 9 bases separated the two germline ends. Germline CDR1 and CDR2: SSHAT and FNYEAQ (reference sequence). The CDR3 runs to 15 residues. This chain's CDR3 is CASSLEIRDTGELFF. The CDR3 DNA follows: TGTGCCAGCAGCTTAGAGATCAGGGACACCGGGGAGCTGTTTTTT.

CDR3 loop: CASSLDGLTGEQYF. The CDR3 DNA follows: TGTGCCAGCAGCTTAGACGGTCTAACGGGTGAGCAGTACTTC. This chain links TRBV5-4 with TRBJ2-7; D not resolved. The CDR3 runs to 14 residues. CDR1 is SGHNT, CDR2 YYREEE, per germline (reference sequence). The V and J ends lost 2 bases and 7 bases respectively, with 16 bases between them.